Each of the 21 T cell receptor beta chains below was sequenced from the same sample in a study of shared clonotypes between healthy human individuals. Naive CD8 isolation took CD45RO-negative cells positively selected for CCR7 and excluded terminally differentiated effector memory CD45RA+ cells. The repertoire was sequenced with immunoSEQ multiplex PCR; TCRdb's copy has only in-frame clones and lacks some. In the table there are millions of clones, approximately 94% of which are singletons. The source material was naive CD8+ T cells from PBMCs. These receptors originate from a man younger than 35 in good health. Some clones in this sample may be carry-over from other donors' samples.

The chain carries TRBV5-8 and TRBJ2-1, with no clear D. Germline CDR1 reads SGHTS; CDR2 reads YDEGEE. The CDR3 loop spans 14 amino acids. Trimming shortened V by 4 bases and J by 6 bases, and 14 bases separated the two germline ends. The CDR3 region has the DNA TGTGCCAGCAGCCCCGAGAGCTATATCAATGAGCAGTTCTTC. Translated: CASSPESYINEQFF.

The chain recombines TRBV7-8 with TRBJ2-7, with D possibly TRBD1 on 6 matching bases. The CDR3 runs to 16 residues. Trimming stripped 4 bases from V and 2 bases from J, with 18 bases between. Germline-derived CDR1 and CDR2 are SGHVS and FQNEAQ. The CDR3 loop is CASSYAAARGPYEQYF. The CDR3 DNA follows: TGTGCCAGCAGCTACGCGGCCGCCAGGGGCCCCTACGAGCAGTACTTC.

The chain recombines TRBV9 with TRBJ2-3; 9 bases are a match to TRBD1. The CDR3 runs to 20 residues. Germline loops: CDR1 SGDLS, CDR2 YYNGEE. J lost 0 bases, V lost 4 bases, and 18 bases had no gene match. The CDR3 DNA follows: TGTGCCAGCAGCAAATCCGGGACAGGGTTCGCCACAGCCAGCACAGATACGCAGTATTTT. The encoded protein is CASSKSGTGFATASTDTQYF.

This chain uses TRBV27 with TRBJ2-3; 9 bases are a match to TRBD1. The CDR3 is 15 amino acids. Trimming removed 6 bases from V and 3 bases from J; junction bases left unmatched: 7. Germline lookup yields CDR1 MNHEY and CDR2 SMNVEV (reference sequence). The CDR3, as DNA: TGTGCCAGCAGGTCCGGGACAGGGATGACAGATACGCAGTATTTT. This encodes CASRSGTGMTDTQYF.

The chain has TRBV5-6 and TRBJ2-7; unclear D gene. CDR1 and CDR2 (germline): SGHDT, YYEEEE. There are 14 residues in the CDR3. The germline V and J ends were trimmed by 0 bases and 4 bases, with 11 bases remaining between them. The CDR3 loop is CASSLGGRWYEQYF. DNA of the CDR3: TGTGCCAGCAGCTTGGGGGGAAGGTGGTACGAGCAGTACTTC.

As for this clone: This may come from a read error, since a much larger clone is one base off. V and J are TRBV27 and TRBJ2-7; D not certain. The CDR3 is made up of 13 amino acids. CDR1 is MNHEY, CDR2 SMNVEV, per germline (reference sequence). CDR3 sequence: CTSSFSSSYEQYF. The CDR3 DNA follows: TGTACCAGCAGTTTCTCGAGCTCCTACGAGCAGTACTTC.

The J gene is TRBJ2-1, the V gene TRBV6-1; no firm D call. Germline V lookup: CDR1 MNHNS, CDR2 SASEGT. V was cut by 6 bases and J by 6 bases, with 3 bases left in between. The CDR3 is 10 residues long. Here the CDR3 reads CASRSNEQFF. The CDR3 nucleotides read TGTGCCAGCAGGTCCAATGAGCAGTTCTTC.

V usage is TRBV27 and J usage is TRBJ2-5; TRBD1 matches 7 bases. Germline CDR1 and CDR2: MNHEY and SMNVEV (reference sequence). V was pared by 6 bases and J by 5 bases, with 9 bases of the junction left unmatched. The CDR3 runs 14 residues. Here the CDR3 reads CASSPLTGVETQYF. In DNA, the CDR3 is TGTGCCAGCAGCCCTCTTACAGGGGTTGAGACCCAGTACTTC.

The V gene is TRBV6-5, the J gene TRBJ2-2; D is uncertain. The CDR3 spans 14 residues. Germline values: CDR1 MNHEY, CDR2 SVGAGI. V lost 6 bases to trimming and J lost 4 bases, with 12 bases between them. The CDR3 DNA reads TGTGCCAGCAGGAAGGGATGGGGCACCGGGGAGCTGTTTTTT. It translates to CASRKGWGTGELFF.

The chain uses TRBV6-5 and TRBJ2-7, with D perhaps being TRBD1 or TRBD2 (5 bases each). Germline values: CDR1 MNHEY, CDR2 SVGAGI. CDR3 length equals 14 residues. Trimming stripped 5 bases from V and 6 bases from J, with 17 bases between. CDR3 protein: CASSLWDGSGEQYF. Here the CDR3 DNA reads TGTGCCAGCAGTCTTTGGGACGGATCGGGCGAGCAGTACTTC.

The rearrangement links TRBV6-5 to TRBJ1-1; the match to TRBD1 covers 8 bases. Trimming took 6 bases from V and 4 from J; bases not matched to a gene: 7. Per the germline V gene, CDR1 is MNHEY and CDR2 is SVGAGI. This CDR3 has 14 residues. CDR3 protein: CASSQGQASTEAFF. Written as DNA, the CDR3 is TGTGCCAGCAGCCAGGGACAGGCTTCCACTGAAGCTTTCTTT.

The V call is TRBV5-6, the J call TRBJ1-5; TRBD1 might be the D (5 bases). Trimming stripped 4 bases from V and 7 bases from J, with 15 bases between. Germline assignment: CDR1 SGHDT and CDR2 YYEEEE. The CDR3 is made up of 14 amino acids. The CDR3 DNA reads TGTGCCAGCAGCCTGGGATACCGGGGCCAGCCCCAGCATTTT. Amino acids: CASSLGYRGQPQHF.

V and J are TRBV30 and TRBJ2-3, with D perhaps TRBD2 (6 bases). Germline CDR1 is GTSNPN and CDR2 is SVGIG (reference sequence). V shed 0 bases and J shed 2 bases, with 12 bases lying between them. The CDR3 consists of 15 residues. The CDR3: CAWSVRGFDTDTQYF. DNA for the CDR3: TGTGCCTGGAGTGTACGGGGGTTTGACACAGATACGCAGTATTTT.

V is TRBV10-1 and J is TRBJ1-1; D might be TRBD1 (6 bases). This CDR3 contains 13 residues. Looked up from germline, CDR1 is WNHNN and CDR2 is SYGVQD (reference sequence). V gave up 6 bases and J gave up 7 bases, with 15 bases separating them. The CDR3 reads CASSAGTPNEAFF. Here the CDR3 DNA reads TGCGCCAGCAGCGCAGGGACACCCAATGAAGCTTTCTTT.

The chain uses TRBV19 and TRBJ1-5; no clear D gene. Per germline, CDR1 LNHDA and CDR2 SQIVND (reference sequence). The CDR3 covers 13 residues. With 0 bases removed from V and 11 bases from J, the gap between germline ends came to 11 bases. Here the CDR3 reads CASSIDQEGTQHF. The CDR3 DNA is TGTGCCAGTAGTATAGATCAAGAGGGTACCCAGCATTTT.

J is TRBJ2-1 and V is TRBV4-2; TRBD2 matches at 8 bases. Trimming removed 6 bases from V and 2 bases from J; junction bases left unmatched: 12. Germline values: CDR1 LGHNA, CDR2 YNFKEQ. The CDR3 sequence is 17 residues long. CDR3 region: CASSFHWSGSAYNEQFF. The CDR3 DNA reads TGTGCCAGCAGTTTTCATTGGAGCGGGAGTGCCTACAATGAGCAGTTCTTC.

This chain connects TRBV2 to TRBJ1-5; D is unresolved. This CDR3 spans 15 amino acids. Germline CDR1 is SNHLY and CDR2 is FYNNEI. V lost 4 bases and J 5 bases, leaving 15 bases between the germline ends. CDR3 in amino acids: CASSAQNGWDQPQHF. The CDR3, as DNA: TGTGCCAGCAGTGCACAGAACGGCTGGGATCAGCCCCAGCATTTT.

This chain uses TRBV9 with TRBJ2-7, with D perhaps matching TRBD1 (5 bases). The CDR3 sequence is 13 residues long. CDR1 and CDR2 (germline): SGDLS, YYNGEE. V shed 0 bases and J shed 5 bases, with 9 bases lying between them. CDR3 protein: CASSVGVDNEQYF. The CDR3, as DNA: TGTGCCAGCAGCGTAGGGGTGGACAACGAGCAGTACTTC.

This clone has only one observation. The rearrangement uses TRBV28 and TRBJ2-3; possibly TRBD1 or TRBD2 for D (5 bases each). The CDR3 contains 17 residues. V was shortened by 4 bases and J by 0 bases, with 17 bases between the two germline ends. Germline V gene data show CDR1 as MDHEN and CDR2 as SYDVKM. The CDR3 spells CASSWRVGESSTDTQYF. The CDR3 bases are TGTGCCAGCAGTTGGCGGGTAGGGGAATCTAGCACAGATACGCAGTATTTT.

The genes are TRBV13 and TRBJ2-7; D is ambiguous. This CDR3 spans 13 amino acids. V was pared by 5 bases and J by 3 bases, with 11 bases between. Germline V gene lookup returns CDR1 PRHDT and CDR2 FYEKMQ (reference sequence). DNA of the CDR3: TGTGCCAGCAGCCTCCGGACCAACTACGAGCAGTACTTC. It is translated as CASSLRTNYEQYF.

Here the CDR3 DNA reads TGTGCCAGCAACCTAGACACTCACTCCTACAATGAGCAGTTCTTC. It codes for CASNLDTHSYNEQFF. The V and J genes are TRBV28 and TRBJ2-1; unclear D gene. The V gene lost 7 bases and the J gene lost 0 bases, with 13 bases spanning the gap. CDR1 MDHEN and CDR2 SYDVKM come from the germline V gene. The CDR3 has 15 residues.